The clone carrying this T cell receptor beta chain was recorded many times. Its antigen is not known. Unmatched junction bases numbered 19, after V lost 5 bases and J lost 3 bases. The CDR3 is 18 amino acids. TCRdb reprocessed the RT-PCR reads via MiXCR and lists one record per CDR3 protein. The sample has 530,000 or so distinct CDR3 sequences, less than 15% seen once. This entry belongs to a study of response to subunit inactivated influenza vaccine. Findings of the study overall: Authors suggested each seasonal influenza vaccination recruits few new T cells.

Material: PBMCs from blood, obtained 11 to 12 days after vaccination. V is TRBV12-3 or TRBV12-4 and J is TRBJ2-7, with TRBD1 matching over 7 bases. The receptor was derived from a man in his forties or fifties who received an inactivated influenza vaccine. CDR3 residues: CASSKTGKGLEGGYEQYF. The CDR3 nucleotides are TGTGCCAGCAGTAAGACAGGGAAGGGGCTGGAAGGGGGCTACGAGCAGTACTTC.